The 11 T cell receptor beta chains listed next were all sequenced from one sample in a study of shared clonotypes between healthy human individuals. TCRdb's table, derived via immunoSEQ multiplex PCR, lists solely in-frame clones and lacks some. The sample lists under 650,000 clones, about 96% occurring once. Sequencing was carried out using naive CD4+ T cells sorted from blood. Subset noted: CD45RA+ positively selected. The receptors here all came from a woman under 40 in good health.

CDR3 protein: CASSLGEDFGAFF. Here the CDR3 DNA reads TGCGCCAGCAGCTTGGGGGAGGACTTCGGGGCTTTCTTT. The V call is TRBV5-1, the J call TRBJ1-1, with D uncertain. The CDR3 spans 13 residues. The ends were cut back, 0 bases at V and 11 bases at J, with 14 bases in the middle. Germline assignment: CDR1 SGHRS and CDR2 YFSETQ.

The rearrangement joins TRBV27 to TRBJ2-7, with 9 bases aligning to TRBD1. CDR3 length: 16 residues. Germline assignment: CDR1 MNHEY and CDR2 SMNVEV (reference sequence). J gave up 0 bases and V 2 bases, and 5 bases lay outside the gene matches. The CDR3 DNA is TGTGCCAGCAGTTTACTCCCGGGACAGGGCTCCTACGAGCAGTACTTC. Residues: CASSLLPGQGSYEQYF.

The gene calls are TRBV6-1 and TRBJ2-7; TRBD1 matches at 9 bases. With 5 bases clipped from V and 2 bases from J, the junction kept 4 bases outside the gene matches. The CDR3 runs to 14 residues. Germline assignment: CDR1 MNHNS and CDR2 SASEGT. The CDR3 bases are TGTGCCAGCAGTAAAAGGGACAGGGCCTACGAGCAGTACTTC. This sequence encodes CASSKRDRAYEQYF.

The chain recombines TRBV2 with TRBJ1-2; the D gene is possibly TRBD1 (5 bases). This CDR3 has 16 amino acids. CDR1 is SNHLY, CDR2 FYNNEI, per germline. With 7 bases removed from V and 2 bases from J, the gap between germline ends came to 20 bases. The CDR3 coding sequence is TGTGCCAGCATCAGAGGGGTTGGACGCTTGAACTATGGCTACACCTTC. Translation gives CASIRGVGRLNYGYTF.

The chain couples TRBV10-3 to TRBJ2-2, with no clear D. Trimming removed 5 bases from V and 6 bases from J, with 4 bases in between. CDR3 length equals 11 residues. Germline values: CDR1 ENHRY, CDR2 SYGVKD. This CDR3 reads CAISSAGELFF. CDR3 DNA: TGTGCCATCAGTAGCGCCGGGGAGCTGTTTTTT.

The chain carries TRBV7-9 and TRBJ1-5; D may be TRBD1 (5 bases). Germline V gene data show CDR1 as SEHNR and CDR2 as FQNEAQ (reference sequence). The CDR3 runs to 14 residues. Between the trimmed V and J ends, which lost 8 bases and 7 bases, there was a span of 18 bases. As DNA, the CDR3 is TGTGCCAGCTCGAACCAGGCTGGGGGGCAGCCCCAGCATTTT. Amino acid sequence: CASSNQAGGQPQHF.

This rearrangement joins TRBV29-1 to TRBJ2-1, with TRBD2 identical over 7 bases. The junction had 12 bases not matched to a gene; V was cut back by 3 bases and J by 10 bases. The CDR3 contains 14 residues. Per germline, CDR1 SQVTM and CDR2 ANQGSEA. The CDR3 spells CSVETGRPKREQFF. The CDR3 nucleotides are TGCAGCGTTGAGACCGGGAGGCCCAAACGAGAGCAGTTCTTC.

This sequence joins TRBV28 and TRBJ1-2; TRBD1 matches at 8 bases. This CDR3 contains 16 residues. The ends lost 7 bases at V and 6 bases at J; junction bases unmatched: 16. Germline CDR1 MDHEN, CDR2 SYDVKM. The CDR3 region is CASNRPMTGDKNGYTF. CDR3 coding DNA: TGTGCCAGCAATCGGCCTATGACAGGGGATAAGAATGGCTACACCTTC.

This clone has only a few counts. Distinct nucleotide sequences in the sample also encode this CDR3. The chain has TRBV7-9 and TRBJ2-7; TRBD1 is a possible D gene (6 bases). The CDR3 loop spans 12 amino acids. V was clipped by 4 bases and J by 3 bases, with 7 bases between them. Germline CDR1 SEHNR, CDR2 FQNEAQ (reference sequence). CDR3 loop: CASSSQGYEQYF. The CDR3 region has the DNA TGTGCCAGCAGCTCACAGGGCTACGAGCAGTACTTC.

The V and J genes are TRBV27 and TRBJ2-3, with D perhaps TRBD1 (6 bases). This CDR3 region has 14 residues. Looked up from germline, CDR1 is MNHEY and CDR2 is SMNVEV (reference sequence). Trimming cost V 10 bases and J 0 bases, with 14 bases left between them. CDR3 sequence (DNA): TGTGCCACCCAGGACAGAGGTAGCACAGATACGCAGTATTTT. It codes for CATQDRGSTDTQYF.

This rearrangement joins TRBV6-1 to TRBJ1-2; a possible D gene is TRBD1 (5 bases). The CDR3 has 15 amino acids. Germline loops: CDR1 MNHNS, CDR2 SASEGT. The V and J ends lost 3 bases and 8 bases respectively, with 19 bases between them. DNA for the CDR3: TGTGCCAGCAGTGAGCCGGGACGGCTATCTGGAGGCTACACCTTC. Translating it yields CASSEPGRLSGGYTF.